This T cell receptor beta chain comes out of a study of graft-versus-host responses after intestinal transplantation. Study in general: Induction with anti-thymocyte globulin, then tacrolimus and steroids for about 3 years, was given to all recipients.

TCRdb's table, derived via immunoSEQ multiplex PCR, lists solely in-frame clones and lacks some. The top ten clones hold about 2% of a sample with some 14,000 clones, approximately 33% of them seen once. Germline CDR1 and CDR2: LGHNA and YSLEER. The CDR3 extends over 17 amino acids. With V trimmed by 3 bases and J by 0 bases, 1 base remained unmatched. Findings and limits, study-wide: GvH clones were found in recipient marrow; some appeared first in ileum or blood. Declines in HvG clones occurring early post-transplant were associated with peak circulating GvH clone levels.

This clone was seen a handful of times. Irradiated stimulators labeled with violet dye, around 200,000 in number, were plated with around 200,000 CFSE-labeled responders. Sorted after the reaction were proliferating CFSE-low CD3+CD4+ and CD3+CD8+ responders. The rearrangement uses TRBV4-3 and TRBJ2-6, with 11 bases identical to TRBD1. The material sequenced was alloreactive CD8+ T cells from a mixed lymphocyte reaction culture, taken before intestinal transplant. As to subset: CFSE-low proliferating T cells sorted from roughly six-day pre-transplant mixed lymphocyte reaction (GvH or HvG direction). The clonotype comes from a human patient who received an intestinal transplant. The CDR3 DNA reads as TGCGCCAGCAGCCAGGGGACAGGGGGCTCTGGGGCCAACGTCCTGACTTTC. Translated: CASSQGTGGSGANVLTF.